The rows below give T cell receptor beta chains drawn from one sample of a study of blood T cell repertoires in COVID-19. The repertoire was sequenced with immunoSEQ multiplex PCR; TCRdb's copy has only in-frame clones and lacks some. Of hundreds of thousands of clones listed, 84% are singletons. Material for sequencing was peripheral blood. These receptors all stem from a woman of 80 years or more with active or convalescent COVID-19. Each CDR3 is given with its conserved first and last residue. The D gene is left open where the match is weak. A row's size may be missing; if present it is once, few, many or a size class.

TRBJ2-1,TRBV6-5,once,-,CASSYRLVGYNEQFF,TGTGCCAGCAGTTACCGACTAGTTGGCTACAATGAGCAGTTCTTC
TRBJ1-1,TRBV2,-,-,CASSQGFMNTEAFF,TGTGCCAGCAGTCAGGGATTCATGAACACTGAAGCTTTCTTT
TRBJ2-7,TRBV29-1,-,-,CSVVRDSYEQYF,TGCAGCGTTGTCCGGGACTCCTACGAGCAGTACTTC
TRBJ1-6,TRBV6-5,-,-,CASRSSGLYSPLHF,TGTGCCAGCAGATCATCGGGACTTTATTCACCCCTCCACTTT
TRBJ2-1,TRBV21-1,-,-,CASTPRKDRVNEQFF,TGTGCCAGCACCCCCCGGAAGGACAGGGTCAATGAGCAGTTCTTC
TRBJ1-3,TRBV7-7,-,-,CASSQTPGNTIYF,TGTGCTAGCAGCCAGACTCCCGGAAACACCATATATTTT
TRBJ2-2,TRBV5-4,-,TRBD2,CASSLASGRPTGELFF,TGTGCCAGCAGCTTGGCTAGCGGGAGACCCACCGGGGAGCTGTTTTTT
TRBJ2-7,TRBV5-1,-,-,CASAEGRTYEQYF,TGCGCCAGCGCGGAGGGGAGAACCTACGAGCAGTACTTC
TRBJ2-3,TRBV11-3,-,TRBD2,CASSTAGTSTDTQYF,TGTGCCAGCAGCACCGCCGGGACTAGTACAGATACGCAGTATTTT
TRBJ2-2,TRBV4-1,-,-,CASSQDTSRGELFF,TGCGCCAGCAGCCAAGATACTAGCCGTGGGGAGCTGTTTTTT
TRBJ2-5,TRBV5-4,-,-,CASSLGVIAKTQYF,TGTGCCAGCAGCTTGGGGGTCATAGCGAAGACCCAGTACTTC
TRBJ1-2,TRBV11-3,-,TRBD1,CASSSTDRVGYGYTF,TGTGCCAGCAGCTCCACCGACAGGGTTGGCTATGGCTACACCTTC
TRBJ2-1,TRBV11-2,-,-,CASSGGTRGNEQFF,TGTGCCAGCAGCGGGGGGACGAGAGGCAATGAGCAGTTCTTC
TRBJ2-7,TRBV30,-,TRBD1,CAWIPPAGQGAHEQYF,TGTGCCTGGATTCCCCCTGCGGGACAGGGGGCACACGAGCAGTACTTC
TRBJ1-2,TRBV3-1/TRBV3-2,-,-,CASSLSGTNYGYTF,TGTGCCAGCAGCCTTTCAGGGACTAACTATGGCTACACCTTC
TRBJ2-2,TRBV6-5,-,-,CASSFDRYTGELFF,TGTGCCAGCAGCTTTGACAGATACACCGGGGAGCTGTTTTTT
TRBJ2-7,TRBV10-3,-,-,CAISPGAGKLYEQYF,TGTGCCATCAGTCCTGGGGCAGGGAAACTCTACGAGCAGTACTTC
TRBJ1-1,TRBV7-9,-,TRBD1,CASSLIGTDTEAFF,TGTGCCAGCAGCTTAATTGGGACAGACACTGAAGCTTTCTTT
TRBJ2-1,TRBV28,-,TRBD1,CASSLDRSSYNEQFF,TGTGCCAGCAGTTTGGACAGGAGCTCCTACAATGAGCAGTTCTTC
TRBJ1-3,TRBV12-3/TRBV12-4,-,-,CASTSETGNTIYF,TGTGCCAGTACGAGCGAAACCGGAAACACCATATATTTT
TRBJ1-2,TRBV7-9,-,TRBD1,CASSLGGTGANYGYTF,TGTGCCAGCAGCTTAGGCGGGACAGGGGCTAACTATGGCTACACCTTC
TRBJ1-1,TRBV5-1,-,-,CASSLGTRLQEAFF,TGCGCCAGCAGCTTGGGTACGAGACTTCAAGAAGCTTTCTTT
TRBJ1-3,TRBV2,-,-,CASSEGSKYGNTIYF,TGTGCCAGCAGTGAGGGCTCCAAGTACGGAAACACCATATATTTT
TRBJ2-7,TRBV11-1,-,TRBD2,CASRETSGRIHEQYF,TGTGCCAGCAGGGAGACTAGCGGGAGAATCCACGAGCAGTACTTC
TRBJ2-7,TRBV7-8,-,TRBD2,CASSLGTSGRSIAYEQYF,TGTGCCAGCAGCTTGGGGACTAGCGGGAGGTCCATAGCCTACGAGCAGTACTTC
TRBJ2-1,TRBV5-1,-,-,CASSLEGETYNEQFF,TGCGCCAGCAGCTTGGAGGGGGAAACCTACAATGAGCAGTTCTTC
TRBJ2-2,TRBV7-8,once,-,CASAPQGPISMRTGELFF,TGTGCCAGCGCACCGCAGGGGCCCATATCCATGAGAACCGGGGAGCTGTTTTTT
TRBJ2-1,TRBV5-1,-,TRBD2,CASSAGGLSSYNEQFF,TGCGCCAGCAGCGCGGGAGGACTTTCCTCCTACAATGAGCAGTTCTTC